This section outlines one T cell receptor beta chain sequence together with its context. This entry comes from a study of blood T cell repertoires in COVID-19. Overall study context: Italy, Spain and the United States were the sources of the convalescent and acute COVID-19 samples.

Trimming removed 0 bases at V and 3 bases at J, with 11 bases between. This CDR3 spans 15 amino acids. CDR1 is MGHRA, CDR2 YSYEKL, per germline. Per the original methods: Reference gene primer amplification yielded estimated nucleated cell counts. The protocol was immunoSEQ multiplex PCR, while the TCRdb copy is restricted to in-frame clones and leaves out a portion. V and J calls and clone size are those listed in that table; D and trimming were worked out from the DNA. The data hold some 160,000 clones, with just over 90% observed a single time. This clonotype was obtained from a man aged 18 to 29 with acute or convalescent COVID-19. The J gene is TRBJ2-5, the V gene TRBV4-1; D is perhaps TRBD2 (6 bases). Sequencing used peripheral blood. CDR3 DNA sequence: TGCGCCAGCAGCCAAGACCGGGAGCGGGAAGAGACCCAGTACTTC. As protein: CASSQDREREETQYF.